This T cell receptor (beta chain) originates from a study of cytomegalovirus exposure and HLA in healthy donors. Germline V lookup: CDR1 MDHEN, CDR2 SYDVKM. V was trimmed by 3 bases and J by 9 bases, leaving 20 bases between them. The CDR3 spans 15 residues. The study ran its PCR with 60 Vbeta and 13 Jbeta primers. Sequenced by immunoSEQ multiplex PCR; TCRdb stores in-frame clones only, minus some. The repertoire consists of about 130,000 clones, with about 82% occurring once and the leading ten covering less than 6.5%. This chain joins TRBV28 and TRBJ1-2; D gene uncertain. The specimen was PBMCs. The sequence came from a man aged 25 to 40 in good health and CMV-seronegative. CDR3 loop: CASSFVGELDLRYTF. The CDR3 region has the DNA TGTGCCAGCAGTTTTGTCGGGGAATTAGACCTGCGCTACACCTTC.